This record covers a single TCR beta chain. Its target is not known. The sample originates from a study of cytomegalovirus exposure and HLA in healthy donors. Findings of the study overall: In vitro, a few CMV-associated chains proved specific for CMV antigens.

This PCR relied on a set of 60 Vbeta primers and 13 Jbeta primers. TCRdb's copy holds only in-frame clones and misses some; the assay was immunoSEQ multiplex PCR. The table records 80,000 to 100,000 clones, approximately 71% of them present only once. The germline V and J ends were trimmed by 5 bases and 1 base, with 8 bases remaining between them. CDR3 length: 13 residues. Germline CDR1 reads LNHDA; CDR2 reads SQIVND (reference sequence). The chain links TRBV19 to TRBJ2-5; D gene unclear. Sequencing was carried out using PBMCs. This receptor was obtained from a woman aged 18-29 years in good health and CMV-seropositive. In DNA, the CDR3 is TGTGCCAGTAGTCCAGGTACCCAAGAGACCCAGTACTTC. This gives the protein CASSPGTQETQYF.